One and the same sample provided the 5 T cell receptor beta chains below, sequenced in a study of blood T cells in healthy people across ages (dated by TCRdb to about 2015). The library was made by 5' RACE. Sequencing relied on an Illumina HiSeq 2500. A second roughly 6 to 12 cycle PCR used a sample-barcoded 5' primer and a J-beta primer mix. The public sequencing data were trimmed at Q25 with fastp and processed into clonotypes with MiXCR by TCRdb, which kept only in-frame beta chains. Each entry is one CDR3 protein sequence, shown with its most common DNA and genes. The sample records roughly 700,000 distinct CDR3 sequences, around 45% of which are singletons. Roughly 34% of the sample comes from the top ten. The sample was blood. All receptors derive from a woman aged 55-69 years in good health.

Only a few counts were recorded for this clonotype. The chain couples TRBV5-1 to TRBJ2-5; weak D call: TRBD1 (6 bases). V shed 9 bases and J shed 2 bases, with 23 bases lying between them. CDR1 and CDR2 (germline): SGHRS, YFSETQ. The CDR3 contains 16 residues. CDR3 nucleotide sequence: TGCGCCAACCCGGTAACGGGACACTATTTTCAAGAGACCCAGTACTTC. This sequence encodes CANPVTGHYFQETQYF.

This clonotype was recorded once. V gene TRBV7-6 combines with J gene TRBJ2-3, with unresolved D. The CDR3 contains 14 residues. Deletions cut 4 bases from V and 6 bases from J, with 14 bases between. Germline V lookup: CDR1 SGHVS, CDR2 FNYEAQ. In DNA form, the CDR3 reads TGTGCCAGCAGCTCAGCGCAGCAGGTGGATACGCAGTATTTT. It encodes CASSSAQQVDTQYF.

The V and J genes are TRBV5-6 and TRBJ1-1; D might be TRBD1 (5 bases). Germline V lookup: CDR1 SGHDT, CDR2 YYEEEE. Trimming shortened V by 1 base and J by 1 base, and 17 bases separated the two germline ends. The CDR3 runs 17 residues. The DNA of the CDR3 is TGTGCCAGCAGCTTGCGGGGCCTAGCGGGAGCGAACACTGAAGCTTTCTTT. Residues: CASSLRGLAGANTEAFF.

The CDR3 region has the DNA TGTGCCAGCAGCTTGGCAGGGGGCATAGATCAGCCCCAGCATTTT. Residues: CASSLAGGIDQPQHF. The V call is TRBV5-6, the J call TRBJ1-5, with 8 bases that match TRBD1. With 0 bases clipped from V and 5 bases from J, the junction kept 4 bases outside the gene matches. Per germline, CDR1 SGHDT and CDR2 YYEEEE. The CDR3 runs to 15 residues.

The genes are TRBV4-3 and TRBJ2-1, with TRBD1 matching over 10 bases. J was trimmed by 9 bases and V by 4 bases; bases with no gene match: 6. The CDR3 spans 14 residues. The germline gives CDR1 LGHNA, CDR2 YSLEER. The CDR3 reads CASSRGQGGGEQFF. The CDR3, as DNA: TGCGCCAGCAGCCGCGGACAGGGGGGAGGTGAGCAGTTCTTC.